The clone carrying this T cell receptor beta chain was detected ten times or more. This entry comes from a study of T cells after yellow fever vaccination. V lost 3 bases to trimming and J lost 6 bases; unmatched junction nucleotides: 2. From germline, CDR1 is MDHEN and CDR2 SYDVKM. The CDR3 is made up of 15 amino acids. TCRdb itself ran the 5' RACE reads through MiXCR, one entry per CDR3 protein. The sample includes nearly 350,000 distinct CDR3 sequences, about 7.8% of them seen just once. This TCR derives from a man aged 18 to 30 who received the YFV17D yellow fever vaccine. This sample comprised PBMCs, obtained around 45 days after the first yellow fever vaccination. The chain couples TRBV28 to TRBJ1-6; 10 nucleotides align to TRBD1. The CDR3 DNA reads TGTGCCAGCAGTTTTAGGACAGGGGGTAATTCACCCCTCCACTTT. Translation gives CASSFRTGGNSPLHF.